The rows below give T cell receptor beta chains drawn from one sample of a study of blood T cell repertoires in COVID-19. TCRdb's copy holds only in-frame clones and misses some; the assay was immunoSEQ multiplex PCR. The sample holds hundreds of thousands of clones, nearly 90% seen once. The sequenced sample was PBMCs or T cells enriched from blood (not recorded which). Receptors originate from a woman younger than 35 with acute COVID-19. Both conserved end residues are part of each CDR3. Each record gives: clone size, CDR3 length, V gene, J gene, D gene, CDR3 protein, CDR3 DNA. A D gene is named only where the DNA matches it firmly. The listing skips clone size in some rows; elsewhere it reads once, few, many or a size class.

clone size: .; CDR3 length: 15; V gene: TRBV6-2/TRBV6-3; J gene: TRBJ2-7; D gene: TRBD2; CDR3 protein: CASSYLAGGPHEQYF; CDR3 DNA: TGTGCCAGCAGTTACTTAGCGGGAGGGCCCCACGAGCAGTACTTC
clone size: .; CDR3 length: 17; V gene: TRBV3-1/TRBV3-2; J gene: TRBJ1-5; D gene: TRBD1; CDR3 protein: CASSQGTDRGANQPQHF; CDR3 DNA: TGTGCCAGCAGCCAAGGGACCGACAGGGGAGCCAATCAGCCCCAGCATTTT
clone size: .; CDR3 length: 14; V gene: TRBV10-2; J gene: TRBJ2-2; D gene: .; CDR3 protein: CASSEVGRSGELFF; CDR3 DNA: TGCGCCAGCAGTGAGGTCGGGAGATCAGGGGAGCTGTTTTTT
clone size: .; CDR3 length: 12; V gene: TRBV4-1; J gene: TRBJ1-3; D gene: TRBD1; CDR3 protein: CAAGGSGNTIYF; CDR3 DNA: TGCGCCGCAGGGGGCTCTGGAAACACCATATATTTT
clone size: few; CDR3 length: 14; V gene: TRBV10-3; J gene: TRBJ2-3; D gene: TRBD2; CDR3 protein: CAIWSGRGTDTQYF; CDR3 DNA: TGTGCCATCTGGAGCGGGAGAGGAACAGATACGCAGTATTTT
clone size: .; CDR3 length: 14; V gene: TRBV27; J gene: TRBJ1-5; D gene: .; CDR3 protein: CASSFDGRNQPQHF; CDR3 DNA: TGTGCCAGCAGTTTCGACGGGAGAAATCAGCCCCAGCATTTT
clone size: .; CDR3 length: 14; V gene: TRBV7-2; J gene: TRBJ1-2; D gene: TRBD1; CDR3 protein: CASRLQGVLYGYTF; CDR3 DNA: TGTGCCAGCAGGTTACAGGGGGTCCTCTATGGCTACACCTTC
clone size: .; CDR3 length: 12; V gene: TRBV19; J gene: TRBJ2-7; D gene: TRBD1; CDR3 protein: CASSRDRVKQYF; CDR3 DNA: TGTGCCAGTAGTAGAGACAGGGTGAAGCAGTACTTC
clone size: .; CDR3 length: 15; V gene: TRBV18; J gene: TRBJ2-1; D gene: TRBD2; CDR3 protein: CASSPGGRGYNEQFF; CDR3 DNA: TGTGCCAGCTCACCGGGCGGGAGAGGGTACAATGAGCAGTTCTTC
clone size: .; CDR3 length: 16; V gene: TRBV10-3; J gene: TRBJ2-5; D gene: TRBD2; CDR3 protein: CAISESLAGGVETQYF; CDR3 DNA: TGTGCCATCAGTGAGTCTTTAGCGGGAGGGGTGGAGACCCAGTACTTC